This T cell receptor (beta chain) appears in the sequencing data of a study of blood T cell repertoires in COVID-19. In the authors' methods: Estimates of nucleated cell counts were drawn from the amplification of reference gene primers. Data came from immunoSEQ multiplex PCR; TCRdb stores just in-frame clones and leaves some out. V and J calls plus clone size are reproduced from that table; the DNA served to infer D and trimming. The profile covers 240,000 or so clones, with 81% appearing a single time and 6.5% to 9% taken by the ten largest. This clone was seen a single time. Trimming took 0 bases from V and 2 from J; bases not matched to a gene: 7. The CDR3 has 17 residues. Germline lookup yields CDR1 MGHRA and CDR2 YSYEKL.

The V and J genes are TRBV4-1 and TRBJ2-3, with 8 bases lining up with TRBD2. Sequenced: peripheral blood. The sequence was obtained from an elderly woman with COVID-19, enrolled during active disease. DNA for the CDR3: TGCGCCAGCAGCCAAGATCGTGGCGGGGGGACCACAGATACGCAGTATTTT. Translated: CASSQDRGGGTTDTQYF.